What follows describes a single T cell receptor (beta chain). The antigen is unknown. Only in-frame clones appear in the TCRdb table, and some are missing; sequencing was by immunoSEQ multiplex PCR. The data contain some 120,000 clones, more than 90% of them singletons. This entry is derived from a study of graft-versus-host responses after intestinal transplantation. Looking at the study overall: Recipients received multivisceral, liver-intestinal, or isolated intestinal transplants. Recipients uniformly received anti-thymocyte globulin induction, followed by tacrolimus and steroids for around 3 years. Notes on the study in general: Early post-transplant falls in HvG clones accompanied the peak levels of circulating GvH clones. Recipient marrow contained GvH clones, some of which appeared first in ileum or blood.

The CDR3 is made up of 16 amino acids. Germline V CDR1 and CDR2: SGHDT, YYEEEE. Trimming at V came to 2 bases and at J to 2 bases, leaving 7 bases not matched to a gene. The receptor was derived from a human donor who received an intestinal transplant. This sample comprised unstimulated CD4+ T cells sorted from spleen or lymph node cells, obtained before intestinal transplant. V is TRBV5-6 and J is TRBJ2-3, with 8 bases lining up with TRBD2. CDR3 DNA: TGTGCCAGCAGCTTATTAAGCGGGGGCCTCACAGATACGCAGTATTTT. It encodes CASSLLSGGLTDTQYF.